The clone carrying this TCR beta chain was found a few times. This table comes from immunoSEQ multiplex PCR, and its TCRdb copy is limited to in-frame clones, with some not included. The table lists about 680,000 clones, about 80% of them singletons. The sample is drawn from a study of shared clonotypes between healthy human individuals. Between the trimmed V and J ends, which lost 6 bases and 0 bases, there was a span of 11 bases. Germline CDR1 MNHEY, CDR2 SVGAGI. CDR3 length: 14 amino acids. The receptor comes from a young woman in good health. The chain carries TRBV6-5 and TRBJ1-2; D gene uncertain. The specimen was memory CD4+ T cells sorted from blood. Subset denoted: CD45RA-negative fraction. CDR3: CASRLGSSNYGYTF. The CDR3 DNA reads as TGTGCCAGCAGGCTTGGCAGTTCTAACTATGGCTACACCTTC.